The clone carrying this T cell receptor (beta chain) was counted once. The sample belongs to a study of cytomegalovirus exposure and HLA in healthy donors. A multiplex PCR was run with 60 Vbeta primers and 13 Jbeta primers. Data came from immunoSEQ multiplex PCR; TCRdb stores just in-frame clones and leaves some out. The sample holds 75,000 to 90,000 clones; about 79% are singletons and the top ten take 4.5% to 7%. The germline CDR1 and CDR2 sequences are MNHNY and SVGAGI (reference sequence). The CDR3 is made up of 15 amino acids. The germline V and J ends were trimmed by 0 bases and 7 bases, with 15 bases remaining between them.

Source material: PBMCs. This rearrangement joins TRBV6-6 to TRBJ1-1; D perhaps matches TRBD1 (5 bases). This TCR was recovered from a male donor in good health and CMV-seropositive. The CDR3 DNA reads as TGTGCCAGCAGTTACTCGCGGGGGACCCAGCGTGAAGCTTTCTTT. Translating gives CASSYSRGTQREAFF.